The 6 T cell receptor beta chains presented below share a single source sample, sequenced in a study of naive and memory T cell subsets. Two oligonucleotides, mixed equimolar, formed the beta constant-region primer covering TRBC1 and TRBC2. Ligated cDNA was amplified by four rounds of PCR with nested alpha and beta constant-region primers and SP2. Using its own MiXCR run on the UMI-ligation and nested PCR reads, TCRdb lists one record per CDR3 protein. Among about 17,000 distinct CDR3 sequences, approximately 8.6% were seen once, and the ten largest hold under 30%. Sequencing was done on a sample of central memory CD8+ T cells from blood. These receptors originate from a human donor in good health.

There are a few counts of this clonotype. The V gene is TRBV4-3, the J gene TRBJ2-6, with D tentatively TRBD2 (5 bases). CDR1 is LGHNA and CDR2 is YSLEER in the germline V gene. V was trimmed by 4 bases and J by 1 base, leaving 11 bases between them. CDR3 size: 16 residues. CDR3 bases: TGCGCCAGCAGCCCAGGCGGCGGGTCTGGGGCCAACGTCCTGACTTTC. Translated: CASSPGGGSGANVLTF.

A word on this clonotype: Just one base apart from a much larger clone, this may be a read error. Here the CDR3 DNA reads TGTGCCAGCAGTTTAAAGGGGCTGGCCTATAGTTCACCCCTCCACTTT. Translated: CASSLKGLAYSSPLHF. The chain combines TRBV12-3 or TRBV12-4 with TRBJ1-6; D perhaps matches TRBD1 (5 bases). The CDR3 has 16 residues.

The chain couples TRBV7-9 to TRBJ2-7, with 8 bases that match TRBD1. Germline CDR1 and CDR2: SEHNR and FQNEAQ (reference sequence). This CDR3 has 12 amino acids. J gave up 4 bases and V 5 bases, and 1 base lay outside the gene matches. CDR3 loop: CASSGTGYEQYF. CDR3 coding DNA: TGTGCCAGCAGCGGGACAGGATACGAGCAGTACTTC. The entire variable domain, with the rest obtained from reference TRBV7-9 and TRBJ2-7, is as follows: DTGVSQNPRHKITKRGQNVTFRCDPISEHNRLYWYRQTLGQGPEFLTYFQNEAQLEKSRLLSDRFSAERPKGSFSTLEIQRTEQGDSAMYLCASSGTGYEQYFGPGTRLTVT.

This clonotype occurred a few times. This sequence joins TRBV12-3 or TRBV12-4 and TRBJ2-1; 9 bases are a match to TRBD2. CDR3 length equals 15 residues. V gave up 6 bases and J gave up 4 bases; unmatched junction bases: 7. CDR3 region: CASSPLAGQYNEQFF. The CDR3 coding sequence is TGTGCCAGCAGCCCTCTAGCGGGACAGTACAATGAGCAGTTCTTC.

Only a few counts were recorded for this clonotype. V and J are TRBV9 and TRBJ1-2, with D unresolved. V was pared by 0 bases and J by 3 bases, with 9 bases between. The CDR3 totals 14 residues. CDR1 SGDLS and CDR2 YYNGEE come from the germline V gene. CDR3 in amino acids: CASSVDFNYYGYTF. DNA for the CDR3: TGTGCCAGCAGCGTAGATTTCAATTACTATGGCTACACCTTC.

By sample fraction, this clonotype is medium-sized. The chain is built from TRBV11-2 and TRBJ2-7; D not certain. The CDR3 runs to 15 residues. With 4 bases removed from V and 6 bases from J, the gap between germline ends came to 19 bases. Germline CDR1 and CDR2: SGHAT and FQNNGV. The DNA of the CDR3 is TGTGCCAGCAGCTGGTTAGCCTCGTTTGGCAGCGAGCAGTACTTC. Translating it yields CASSWLASFGSEQYF.